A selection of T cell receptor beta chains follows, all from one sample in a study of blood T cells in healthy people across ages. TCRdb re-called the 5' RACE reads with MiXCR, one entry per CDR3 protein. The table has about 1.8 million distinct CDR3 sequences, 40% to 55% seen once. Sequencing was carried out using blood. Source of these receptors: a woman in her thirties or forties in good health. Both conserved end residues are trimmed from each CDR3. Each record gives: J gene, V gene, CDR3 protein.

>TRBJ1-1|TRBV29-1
SVRSDRWTSEAF
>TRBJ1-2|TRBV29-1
SVETGFEGYGYT
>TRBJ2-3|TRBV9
ASSVGQGTDTQY
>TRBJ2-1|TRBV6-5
ASSSSGWVTYNEQF
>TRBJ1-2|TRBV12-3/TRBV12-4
ASSLQTVNNYGYT
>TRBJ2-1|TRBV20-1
SARQGQGGYNEQF
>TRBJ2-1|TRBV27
ASRPRYNEQF
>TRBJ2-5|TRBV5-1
ASSPRGPGETQY
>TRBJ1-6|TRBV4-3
ASSQEASRGSPLH
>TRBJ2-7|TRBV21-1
ASSNRVWVVLRTTYEQY
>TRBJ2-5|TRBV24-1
ATSDSAQETQY
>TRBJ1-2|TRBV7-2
ASSLDGGTGGEYGYT
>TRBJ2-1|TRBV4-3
ASSKIAYWEQF
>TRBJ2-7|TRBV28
ASTQDRYNEQY
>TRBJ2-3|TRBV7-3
ASSSVNPDTQY
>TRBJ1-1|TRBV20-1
SAIMNTEAF
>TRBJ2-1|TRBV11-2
ASIPWPAGVVSEQF
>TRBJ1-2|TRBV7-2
ASSLFREDNYGYT
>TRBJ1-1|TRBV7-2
ASSYGGRVDTEAF
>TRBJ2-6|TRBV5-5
ASSRPDRSSGANVLT
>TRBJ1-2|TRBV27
ASRENTGGSNYGYT
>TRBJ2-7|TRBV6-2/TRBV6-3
ASSPRTGSKRFYEQY
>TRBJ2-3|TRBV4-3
ASSQAGAGGNTDTQY
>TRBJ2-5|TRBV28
ASSLARLAGSNQETQY
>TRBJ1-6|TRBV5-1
ASSLVGQENSPLH
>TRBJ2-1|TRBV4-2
ASSPQGRTSGRGLDEQF
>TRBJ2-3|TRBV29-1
SASQGSTDTQY
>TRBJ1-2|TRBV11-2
ASKSQGVLYGYT
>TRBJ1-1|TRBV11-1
ASSLGGTWGTEAF
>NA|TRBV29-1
SAILDLETQY
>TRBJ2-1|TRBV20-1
SARVGGGPYNEQF
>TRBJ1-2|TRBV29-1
SALGTEYGYT
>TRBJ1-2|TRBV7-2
ASSPPGRVAYGYT